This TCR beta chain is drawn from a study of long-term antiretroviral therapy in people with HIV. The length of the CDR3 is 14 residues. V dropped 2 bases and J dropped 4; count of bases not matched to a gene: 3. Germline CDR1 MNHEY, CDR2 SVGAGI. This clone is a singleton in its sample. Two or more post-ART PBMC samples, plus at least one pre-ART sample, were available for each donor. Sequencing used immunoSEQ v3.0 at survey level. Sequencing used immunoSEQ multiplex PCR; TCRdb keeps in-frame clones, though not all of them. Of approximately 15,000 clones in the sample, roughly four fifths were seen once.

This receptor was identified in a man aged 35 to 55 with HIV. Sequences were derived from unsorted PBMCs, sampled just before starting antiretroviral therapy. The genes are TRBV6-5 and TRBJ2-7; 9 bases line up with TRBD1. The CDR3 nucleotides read TGTGCCAGCAGTTACACCGACAGGGGGTACGAGCAGTACTTC. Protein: CASSYTDRGYEQYF.